This T cell receptor (beta chain) was documented in a study of blood T cell repertoires in COVID-19. About the study: Donors in Cohort 3 counted as recovered after two negative PCRs, clearance, or symptom resolution. Researchers got acute and convalescent COVID-19 samples from the United States, Italy and Spain.

V dropped 4 bases and J dropped 2 bases, with 14 bases sitting between them. This CDR3 comprises 15 residues. CDR1 and CDR2 (germline): KGHSH, LQKENI. Study members were between roughly 18 and 89 years old and lived in roughly 24 US regions. Per the original data handling: Using reference gene primer amplification, nucleated cell counts were estimated. Sequenced by immunoSEQ multiplex PCR; TCRdb stores in-frame clones only, minus some. V, J and clone size reflect that table, while D and trimming were determined from the DNA. The sample records 350,000 to 450,000 clones, about 87% being singletons. V and J are TRBV18 and TRBJ1-1; D is possibly TRBD1 (6 bases). The source of this sequence is a middle-aged man in a cohort exposed to, infected with or recovered from COVID-19 (not recorded which). Sequencing used PBMCs or T cells enriched from blood (not recorded which). The CDR3 region has the DNA TGTGCCAGCTCACTCAAGGACAGCGTCAACACTGAAGCTTTCTTT. Translated, it gives CASSLKDSVNTEAFF.